This T cell receptor beta chain was identified in a study of T cells in Graves' hyperthyroidism and ophthalmopathy. Germline V gene sequence: CDR1 SGHTA, CDR2 FQGTGA. J was trimmed by 6 bases and V by 4 bases; bases with no gene match: 12. This CDR3 has 17 residues. Hyperthyroidism, newly diagnosed and lasting under 2 months, affected patients aged 18 to 65. Uncontrolled infection, other autoimmune disease, pregnancy or lactation barred patients from enrollment. Diagnostic assessment was based on clinical symptoms, serum thyroxine and TRAb, thyroid ultrasound and orbital computed tomography. It was RNA transcripts that yielded the amplified TCR beta CDR3 regions. The HTBI set primed first-round TCR CDR3 RT-PCR. TCRdb reprocessed the multiplex PCR reads via MiXCR and lists one record per CDR3 protein. The data contain about 480,000 distinct CDR3 sequences, about an eighth of them singletons. This clonotype was observed a handful of times.

Sequenced: blood. The chain combines TRBV7-3 with TRBJ2-2, with 9 bases aligning to TRBD2. The TCR comes from a woman between 18 and 29 years old with Graves' hyperthyroidism. CDR3 sequence (DNA): TGTGCCAGCAGCTCCTTAGCAAGGGCGGGAGGGCCCGGGGAGCTGTTTTTT. Its translation is CASSSLARAGGPGELFF. Together with reference TRBV7-3 and TRBJ2-2, the CDR3 gives the full variable domain: GAGVSQTPSNKVTEKGKYVELRCDPISGHTALYWYRQSLGQGPEFLIYFQGTGAADDSGLPNDRFFAVRPEGSVSTLKIQRTERGDSAVYLCASSSLARAGGPGELFFGEGSRLTVL.